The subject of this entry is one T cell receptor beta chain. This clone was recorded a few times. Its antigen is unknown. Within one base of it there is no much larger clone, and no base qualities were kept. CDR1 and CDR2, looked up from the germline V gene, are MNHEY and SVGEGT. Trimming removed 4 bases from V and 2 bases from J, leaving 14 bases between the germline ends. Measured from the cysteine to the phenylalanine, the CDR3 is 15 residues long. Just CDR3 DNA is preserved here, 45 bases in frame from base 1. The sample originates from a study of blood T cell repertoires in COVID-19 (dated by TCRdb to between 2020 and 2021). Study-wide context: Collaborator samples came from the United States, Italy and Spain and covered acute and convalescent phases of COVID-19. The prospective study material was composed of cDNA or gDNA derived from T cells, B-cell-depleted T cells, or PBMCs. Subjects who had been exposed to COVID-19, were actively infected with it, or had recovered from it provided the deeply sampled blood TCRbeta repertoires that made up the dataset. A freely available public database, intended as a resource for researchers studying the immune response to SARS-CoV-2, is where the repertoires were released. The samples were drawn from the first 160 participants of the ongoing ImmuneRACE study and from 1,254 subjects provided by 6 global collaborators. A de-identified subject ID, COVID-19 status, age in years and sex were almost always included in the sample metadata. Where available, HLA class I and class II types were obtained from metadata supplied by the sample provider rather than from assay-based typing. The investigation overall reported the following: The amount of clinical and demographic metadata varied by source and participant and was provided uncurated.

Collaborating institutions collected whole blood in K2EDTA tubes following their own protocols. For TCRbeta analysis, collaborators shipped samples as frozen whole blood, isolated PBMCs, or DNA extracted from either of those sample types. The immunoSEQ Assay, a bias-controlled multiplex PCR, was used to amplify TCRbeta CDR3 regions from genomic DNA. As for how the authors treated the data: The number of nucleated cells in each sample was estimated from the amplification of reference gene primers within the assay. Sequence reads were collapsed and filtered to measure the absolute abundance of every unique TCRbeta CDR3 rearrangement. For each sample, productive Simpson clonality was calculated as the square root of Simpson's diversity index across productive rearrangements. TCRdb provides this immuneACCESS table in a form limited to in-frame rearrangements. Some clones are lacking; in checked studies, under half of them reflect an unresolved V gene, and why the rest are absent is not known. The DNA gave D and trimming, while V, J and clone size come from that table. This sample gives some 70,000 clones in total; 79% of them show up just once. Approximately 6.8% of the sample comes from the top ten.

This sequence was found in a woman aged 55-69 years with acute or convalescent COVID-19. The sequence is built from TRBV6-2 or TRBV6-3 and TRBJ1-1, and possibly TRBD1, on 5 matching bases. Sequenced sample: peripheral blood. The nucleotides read TGTGCCAGCAGTTCTCTAGGACACCTTAACACTGAAGCTTTCTTT. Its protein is CASSSLGHLNTEAFF.